The clone carrying this T cell receptor (beta chain) was found many times. No antigen is known for it. These data are taken from a study of identical twins. Study conclusions and caveats: A partial confounding effect on zero-insertion analyses could come from invariant MAIT and iNKT cells.

TCRdb independently ran MiXCR on the 5' RACE reads; one entry per CDR3 protein. The sample holds about 530,000 distinct CDR3 sequences, around 24% seen once. Germline loops: CDR1 ENHRY, CDR2 SYGVKD. The germline V and J ends were trimmed by 2 bases and 5 bases, with 10 bases remaining between them. The CDR3 is made up of 14 amino acids. This sample was shared with a second study, whose subject was yellow fever vaccine responses in identical twins. That source adds: Twins reportedly had a vaccine T cell response that seemed partly convergent, partly personalized.

The sequencing input was CD4+ T cells sorted from blood. The clonotype comes from a woman aged 18-29 years in good health. The chain has TRBV10-3 and TRBJ2-1, with D possibly matching TRBD2 (5 bases). For the CDR3, the DNA is TGTGCCATCAGTGAGCGGGGAAATAACAATGAGCAGTTCTTC. Its protein product is CAISERGNNNEQFF.